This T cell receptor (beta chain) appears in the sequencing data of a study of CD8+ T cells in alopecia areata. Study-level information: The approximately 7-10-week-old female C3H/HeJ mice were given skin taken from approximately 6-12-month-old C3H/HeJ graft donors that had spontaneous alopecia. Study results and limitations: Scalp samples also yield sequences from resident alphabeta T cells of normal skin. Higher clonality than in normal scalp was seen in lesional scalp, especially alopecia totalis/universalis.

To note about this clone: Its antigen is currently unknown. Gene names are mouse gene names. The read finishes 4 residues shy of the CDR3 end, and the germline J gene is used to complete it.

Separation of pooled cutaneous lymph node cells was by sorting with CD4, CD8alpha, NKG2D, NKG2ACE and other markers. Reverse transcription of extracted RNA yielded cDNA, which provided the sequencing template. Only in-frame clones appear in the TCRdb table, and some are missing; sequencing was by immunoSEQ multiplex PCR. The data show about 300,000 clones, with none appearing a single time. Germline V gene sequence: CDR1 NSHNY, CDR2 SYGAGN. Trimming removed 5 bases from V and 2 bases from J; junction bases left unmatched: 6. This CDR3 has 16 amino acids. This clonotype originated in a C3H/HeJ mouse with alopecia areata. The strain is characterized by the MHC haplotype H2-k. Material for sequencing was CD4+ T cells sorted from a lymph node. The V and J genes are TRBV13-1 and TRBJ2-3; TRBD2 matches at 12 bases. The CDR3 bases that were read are TGTGCCAGCAGAAGACTGGGGGGGCGCCTTGCAGAA. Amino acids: CASRRLGGRLAE. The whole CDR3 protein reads CASRRLGGRLAETLYF.